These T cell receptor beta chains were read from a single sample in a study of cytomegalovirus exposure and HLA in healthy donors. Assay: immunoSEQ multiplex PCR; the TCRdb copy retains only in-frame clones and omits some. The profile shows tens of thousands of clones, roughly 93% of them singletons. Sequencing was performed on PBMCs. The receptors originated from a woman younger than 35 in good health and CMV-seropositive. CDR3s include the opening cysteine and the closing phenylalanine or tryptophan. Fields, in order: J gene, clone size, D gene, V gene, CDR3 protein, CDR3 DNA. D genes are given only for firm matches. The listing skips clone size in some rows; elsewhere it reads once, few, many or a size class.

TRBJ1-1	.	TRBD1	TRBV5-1	CASSTDRVDEAFF	TGCGCCAGCAGCACGGACAGGGTAGACGAAGCTTTCTTT
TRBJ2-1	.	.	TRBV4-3	CASSQAFSYNEQFF	TGCGCCAGCAGCCAAGCCTTCTCCTACAATGAGCAGTTCTTC
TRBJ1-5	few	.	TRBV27	CASSLSYWNQPQHF	TGTGCCAGCAGTCTATCATACTGGAATCAGCCCCAGCATTTT
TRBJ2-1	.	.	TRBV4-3	CASSQAARRVLENYNEQFF	TGCGCCAGCAGCCAAGCGGCCCGGCGGGTCCTAGAAAACTACAATGAGCAGTTCTTC
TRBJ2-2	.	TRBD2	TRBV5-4	CASRVTTSSGELFF	TGTGCCAGCAGGGTGACGACTAGCAGCGGGGAGCTGTTTTTT
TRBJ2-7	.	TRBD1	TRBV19	CASSIVSTGGFDEQYF	TGTGCCAGTAGTATAGTATCGACAGGGGGGTTCGACGAGCAGTACTTC
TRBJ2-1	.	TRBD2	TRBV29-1	CSTRTSGRVYEQFF	TGCAGCACGAGGACTAGCGGGAGGGTGTATGAGCAGTTCTTC
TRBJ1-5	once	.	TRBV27	CASSLRESQPQHF	TGTGCCAGCAGTTTGAGGGAAAGCCAGCCCCAGCATTTT
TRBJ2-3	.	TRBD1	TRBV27	CASSTDRVADTQYF	TGTGCCAGCAGTACGGACAGGGTTGCAGATACGCAGTATTTT
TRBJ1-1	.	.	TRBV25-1	CASSESVGGGTEAFF	TGTGCCAGCAGTGAAAGCGTTGGCGGGGGCACTGAAGCTTTCTTT
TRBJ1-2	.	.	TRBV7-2	CASSLSSDPRGGYTF	TGTGCCAGCAGCTTATCTTCCGACCCTCGCGGTGGCTACACCTTC
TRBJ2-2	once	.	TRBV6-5	CASRAEVTGELFF	TGTGCCAGCAGGGCCGAAGTTACCGGGGAGCTGTTTTTT
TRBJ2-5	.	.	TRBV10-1	CASSESETRNLTSETQYF	TGCGCCAGCAGTGAGTCGGAGACTAGGAACTTAACATCAGAGACCCAGTACTTC
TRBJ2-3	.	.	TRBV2	CASSLVGTEGTDTQYF	TGTGCCAGCAGCCTCGTGGGAACAGAGGGAACAGATACGCAGTATTTT
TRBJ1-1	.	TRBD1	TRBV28	CASSFRGQVEAFF	TGTGCCAGCAGTTTTCGCGGACAGGTTGAAGCTTTCTTT
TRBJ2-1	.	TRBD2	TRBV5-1	CASSSTLAGGVLFF	TGCGCCAGCAGCTCCACGCTAGCGGGGGGGGTCCTGTTCTTC
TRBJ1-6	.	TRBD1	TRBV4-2	CASSPGTGDNSPLHF	TGTGCCAGCAGCCCTGGGACAGGGGATAATTCACCCCTCCACTTT
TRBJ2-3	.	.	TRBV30	CAWGLGQNTDTQYF	TGTGCCTGGGGGCTAGGACAGAACACAGATACGCAGTATTTT
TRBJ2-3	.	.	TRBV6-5	CASRPPGLDTQYF	TGTGCCAGCAGGCCACCGGGACTAGATACGCAGTATTTT
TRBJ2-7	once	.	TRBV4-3	CASSHTRRAYEQYF	TGCGCCAGCAGCCACACCCGGCGGGCATACGAGCAGTACTTC
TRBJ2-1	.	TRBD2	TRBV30	CAWKELAGVRSYNEQFF	TGTGCCTGGAAGGAGCTAGCGGGAGTCCGCTCCTACAATGAGCAGTTCTTC
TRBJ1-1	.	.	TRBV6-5	CASSRSPKNTEAFF	TGTGCCAGCAGTCGATCCCCTAAAAACACTGAAGCTTTCTTT
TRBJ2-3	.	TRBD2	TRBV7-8	CASSLRTGGSADTQYF	TGTGCCAGCAGCTTAAGGACGGGGGGAAGCGCAGATACGCAGTATTTT
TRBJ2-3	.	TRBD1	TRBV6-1	CASSETQGALSTDTQYF	TGTGCCAGCAGTGAGACCCAGGGGGCTCTTAGCACAGATACGCAGTATTTT
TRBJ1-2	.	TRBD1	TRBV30	CAWSERGRAYGYTF	TGTGCCTGGAGTGAAAGGGGGCGCGCCTATGGCTACACCTTC
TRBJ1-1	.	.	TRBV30	CAWDRPMNTEAFF	TGTGCCTGGGACAGACCTATGAACACTGAAGCTTTCTTT
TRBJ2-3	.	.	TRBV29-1	CSVGVGSGWGTDTQYF	TGCAGCGTTGGGGTCGGGTCAGGGTGGGGAACAGATACGCAGTATTTT
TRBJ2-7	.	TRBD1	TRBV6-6	CASRGTGLSYEQYF	TGTGCCAGCAGAGGGACAGGGCTGTCCTACGAGCAGTACTTC
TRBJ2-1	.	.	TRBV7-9	CATAPSESSYNEQFF	TGTGCCACCGCCCCATCAGAAAGCTCCTACAATGAGCAGTTCTTC
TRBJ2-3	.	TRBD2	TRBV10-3	CAISLTGTSATDTQYF	TGTGCCATCAGTCTGACCGGGACTAGCGCCACAGATACGCAGTATTTT
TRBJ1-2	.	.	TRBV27	CASSSPSRDTNYGYTF	TGTGCCAGCAGTTCGCCCTCCCGAGACACTAACTATGGCTACACCTTC
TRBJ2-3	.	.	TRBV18	CASSPTTGQSGTDTQYF	TGTGCCAGCTCACCCACTACCGGACAGTCAGGCACAGATACGCAGTATTTT
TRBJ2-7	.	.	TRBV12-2	CDPGEVRDEQYF	TGTGACCCGGGCGAAGTGAGGGACGAGCAGTACTTC
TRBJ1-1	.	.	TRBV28	CASTLSRGRNTEAFF	TGTGCCAGCACTCTATCGCGGGGGCGGAACACTGAAGCTTTCTTT
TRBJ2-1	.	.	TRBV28	CASSFGSADYNEQFF	TGTGCCAGCAGTTTCGGGTCGGCAGACTACAATGAGCAGTTCTTC
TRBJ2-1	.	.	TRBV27	CARKQGLYNEQFF	TGTGCCAGGAAACAGGGTTTGTACAATGAGCAGTTCTTC
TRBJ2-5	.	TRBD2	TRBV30	CAWRLAGGPETQYF	TGTGCCTGGAGATTGGCGGGAGGGCCGGAGACCCAGTACTTC
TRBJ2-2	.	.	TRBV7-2	CASSPYLGQPNTGELFF	TGTGCCAGCAGCCCGTACCTCGGACAGCCGAACACCGGGGAGCTGTTTTTT
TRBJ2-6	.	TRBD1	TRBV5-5	CASSLALTGVGANVLTF	TGTGCCAGCAGCTTGGCCCTCACAGGGGTCGGGGCCAACGTCCTGACTTTC
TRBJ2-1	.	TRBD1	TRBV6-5	CASSDLTGGQFF	TGTGCCAGCAGTGACCTGACAGGGGGGCAGTTCTTC
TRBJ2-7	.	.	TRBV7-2	CASSNHRRGGEQYF	TGTGCCAGCAGCAACCACAGGAGGGGGGGCGAGCAGTACTTC
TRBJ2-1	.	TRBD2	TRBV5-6	CASSLGGGAINEQFF	TGTGCCAGCAGCTTGGGCGGGGGGGCAATCAATGAGCAGTTCTTC